One T cell receptor (beta chain) is described in this entry. This CDR3 is built from 15 residues. Trimming took 3 bases from V and 4 from J; bases not matched to a gene: 2. From germline, CDR1 is SGHAT and CDR2 FQNNGV. Seattle patient enrollment occurred during active infection, with longitudinal follow-up thereafter. TCRdb keeps only in-frame clones here, not all; method: immunoSEQ multiplex PCR. The top ten clones hold approximately 3% of a sample with about 370,000 clones, roughly 90% of them seen once. This record comes from a study of blood T cell repertoires in COVID-19. At the level of the study: Nucleic acid was either cDNA or gDNA, and it came from T cells, B-cell-depleted T cells, or PBMCs.

This clonotype originated in a woman aged 30 to 39 with COVID-19, enrolled during active disease. The sequenced material came from peripheral blood. The rearrangement links TRBV11-2 to TRBJ2-2; 10 bases agree with TRBD2. In DNA form, the CDR3 reads TGTGCCAGCAGCTTGGCTAGCGGGGGCACCGGGGAGCTGTTTTTT. Translation: CASSLASGGTGELFF.